The T cell receptor (beta chain) under discussion was sequenced for a study of blood T cell repertoires in COVID-19. For the study at large: Sites across the United States, Italy and Spain contributed samples from acute and convalescent COVID-19.

CDR3 length equals 14 residues. From germline, CDR1 is SGHVS and CDR2 FQNEAQ. Trimming took 6 bases from V and 9 from J; bases not matched to a gene: 7. In the source study's methods: Reference gene primers were amplified, and this amplification served to estimate nucleated cell counts. Sequencing used immunoSEQ multiplex PCR; TCRdb keeps in-frame clones, though not all of them. D and trimming come from the DNA, and the V and J calls and clone size come from that table. This sample has about 250,000 clones, with 65% to 85% found just once. Sequenced input: peripheral blood. This chain joins TRBV7-8 and TRBJ1-6, with TRBD1 identical over 8 bases. The receptor was isolated from an elderly man with acute or convalescent COVID-19. In nucleotides, the CDR3 is TGTGCCAGCAGTTCGACAGGGGCTGGTTCACCCCTCCACTTT. Translation gives CASSSTGAGSPLHF. The entire variable domain, with the rest obtained from reference TRBV7-8 and TRBJ1-6, is as follows: GAGVSQSPRYKVAKRGQDVALRCDPISGHVSLFWYQQALGQGPEFLTYFQNEAQLDKSGLPSDRFFAERPEGSVSTLKIQRTQQEDSAVYLCASSSTGAGSPLHFGNGTRLTVT.